This passage covers 25 T cell receptor beta chains from one sample sequenced in a study of cytomegalovirus exposure and HLA in healthy donors. Use of 60 Vbeta and 13 Jbeta primers characterized the PCR. Data came from immunoSEQ multiplex PCR; TCRdb stores just in-frame clones and leaves some out. This table has about 200,000 clones, 60% to 85% appearing once. Input material: PBMCs. These receptors came from a man aged 35 to 55 in good health and CMV-seronegative.

The V gene is TRBV5-4, the J gene TRBJ2-2, with 11 positions matching TRBD2. The trim removed 0 bases at V and 7 bases at J, leaving 11 bases unmatched. This CDR3 has 18 amino acids. Germline CDR1 is SGHNT and CDR2 is YYREEE (reference sequence). The CDR3 nucleotides read TGTGCCAGCAGCTTGGCTGGGTTAGCGGGGGGGCCAGGCGGGGAGCTGTTTTTT. It yields the protein CASSLAGLAGGPGGELFF.

Regarding this clone: Other DNA sequences in the sample encode the same CDR3. The chain is built from TRBV12-5 and TRBJ1-1, with TRBD1 as a possible D gene (5 bases). Per germline, CDR1 LGHNT and CDR2 FRNRAP. The CDR3 contains 15 residues. The V end lost 0 bases, the J end lost 1 base, and 9 bases lay between the germline ends. CDR3 loop: CASGLVLTGNTEAFF. The CDR3 nucleotides are TGTGCTAGTGGTTTGGTACTTACAGGGAACACTGAAGCTTTCTTT.

The chain joins TRBV5-4 to TRBJ2-3; the D gene is possibly TRBD2 (6 bases). The CDR3 covers 14 residues. Trimming stripped 4 bases from V and 3 bases from J, with 12 bases between. Looked up from germline, CDR1 is SGHNT and CDR2 is YYREEE (reference sequence). CDR3 region: CASSPIAATDTQYF. The CDR3 coding sequence is TGTGCCAGCAGCCCCATAGCGGCGACAGATACGCAGTATTTT.

V and J are TRBV7-3 and TRBJ2-1, with 7 bases lining up with TRBD2. The J segment lost 6 bases and the V segment lost 6 bases, leaving 11 bases of the junction unmatched. Germline CDR1 reads SGHTA; CDR2 reads FQGTGA. This CDR3 contains 15 residues. The CDR3 region is CASSEAGPPGNEQFF. As DNA, the CDR3 is TGTGCCAGCAGTGAAGCGGGACCCCCGGGCAATGAGCAGTTCTTC. Full variable domain (rest looked up from reference TRBV7-3 and TRBJ2-1): GAGVSQTPSNKVTEKGKYVELRCDPISGHTALYWYRQSLGQGPEFLIYFQGTGAADDSGLPNDRFFAVRPEGSVSTLKIQRTERGDSAVYLCASSEAGPPGNEQFFGPGTRLTVL.

V and J are TRBV4-2 and TRBJ1-5; D perhaps matches TRBD1 (6 bases). Per germline, CDR1 LGHNA and CDR2 YNFKEQ. Trimming left V 1 base short and J 7 bases short, with 17 bases between. CDR3 length equals 16 residues. The CDR3 DNA sequence: TGTGCCAGCAGCCAAGCTCAAGGGGGGGCTACGCAGCCCCAGCATTTT. Translated: CASSQAQGGATQPQHF.

The V call is TRBV28, the J call TRBJ1-4; 7 nucleotides align to TRBD1. Germline CDR1 reads MDHEN; CDR2 reads SYDVKM. The CDR3 sequence is 14 residues long. The ends lost 11 bases at V and 6 bases at J; junction bases unmatched: 12. CDR3 DNA sequence: TGTGCCGGTTCTCCTGCCGGGACAGATGAAAAACTGTTTTTT. Amino acids: CAGSPAGTDEKLFF. Full variable domain (rest looked up from reference TRBV28 and TRBJ1-4): DVKVTQSSRYLVKRTGEKVFLECVQDMDHENMFWYRQDPGLGLRLIYFSYDVKMKEKGDIPEGYSVSREKKERFSLILESASTNQTSMYLCAGSPAGTDEKLFFGSGTQLSVL.

The CDR3 nucleotides read TGTGCCAGCAGCCTTATAACAACTGAAGCTTTCTTT. It codes for CASSLITTEAFF. V and J are TRBV28 and TRBJ1-1; D is undetermined. Germline V gives CDR1 MDHEN, CDR2 SYDVKM. There are 12 residues in the CDR3. Trimming pared 6 bases from V and 5 bases from J, leaving 10 bases between.

The V gene is TRBV6-5, the J gene TRBJ2-3; D is unclear. The CDR3 covers 13 residues. The V gene's germline CDR1 is MNHEY and CDR2 SVGAGI. The V gene lost 0 bases and the J gene lost 4 bases, with 5 bases spanning the gap. CDR3 nucleotide sequence: TGTGCCAGCAGTTACTCGAGATCAGATACGCAGTATTTT. It yields the protein CASSYSRSDTQYF.

V is TRBV30 and J is TRBJ2-7; D unclear. Trimming pared 6 bases from V and 3 bases from J, leaving 24 bases between. Germline CDR1 GTSNPN, CDR2 SVGIG (reference sequence). This CDR3 is 16 amino acids long. In nucleotides, the CDR3 is TGTGCCTGTTATCAGGTAACGTCTCCTATCAACTACGAGCAGTACTTC. Translation: CACYQVTSPINYEQYF.

This clone was found a few times. The rearrangement joins TRBV29-1 to TRBJ2-7; D perhaps matches TRBD1 (7 bases). CDR1 and CDR2 from the germline V gene are SQVTM and ANQGSEA. V shed 1 base and J shed 7 bases, with 17 bases lying between them. The CDR3 runs 14 residues. The CDR3 region has the DNA TGCAGCGTTGAAGTTCGGGGCAGGGGGGCTGAGCAGTACTTC. It specifies CSVEVRGRGAEQYF.

The V call is TRBV7-4, the J call TRBJ2-2; 8 positions match TRBD1. The CDR3 spans 16 residues. Trimming at V came to 5 bases and at J to 3 bases, leaving 8 bases not matched to a gene. Germline-derived CDR1 and CDR2 are SGHVT and SQSDAQ. CDR3 DNA: TGTGCCAGCAGCCCCCGGACAGGGTCCTACACCGGGGAGCTGTTTTTT. This codes for CASSPRTGSYTGELFF.

The chain recombines TRBV19 with TRBJ2-4; 8 bases align to TRBD1. Germline V gene sequence: CDR1 LNHDA, CDR2 SQIVND (reference sequence). The trim removed 8 bases at V and 15 bases at J, leaving 21 bases unmatched. CDR3 length: 15 residues. CDR3 nucleotide sequence: TGTGCCAGTCGAAGGACAGGGCGGTCTGACACCGGCGTGTACTTC. Its translation: CASRRTGRSDTGVYF.

This CDR3 reads CASNRDNNEQFF. The CDR3 DNA reads as TGTGCCAGCAACAGGGACAACAATGAGCAGTTCTTC. V usage is TRBV2 and J usage is TRBJ2-1, with D perhaps matching TRBD1 (6 bases). This CDR3 has 12 amino acids. CDR1 is SNHLY, CDR2 FYNNEI, per germline. V lost 7 bases and J lost 5, with 9 bases in between.

This clone was seen a handful of times. The chain combines TRBV7-3 with TRBJ1-2, with TRBD1 matching over 10 bases. Looked up from germline, CDR1 is SGHTA and CDR2 is FQGTGA. J was trimmed by 4 bases and V by 1 base; bases with no gene match: 6. This CDR3 has 16 amino acids. The CDR3 protein is CASSLRDRGSGYGYTF. The DNA of the CDR3 is TGTGCCAGCAGCTTAAGGGACAGGGGCTCGGGCTATGGCTACACCTTC.

The rearrangement uses TRBV11-1 and TRBJ2-7, with 9 bases matching TRBD2. Losses at the gene ends were 1 base for V and 3 bases for J; bases not matched to a gene: 10. CDR1 SGHAT and CDR2 FQDESV come from the germline V gene (reference sequence). The CDR3 extends over 17 amino acids. The CDR3 protein is CASSLGGLAGFFYEQYF. CDR3 nucleotides: TGTGCCAGCAGCTTAGGTGGGCTAGCGGGATTTTTCTACGAGCAGTACTTC. Full variable domain (remainder filled in from reference TRBV11-1 and TRBJ2-7): EAEVAQSPRYKITEKSQAVAFWCDPISGHATLYWYRQILGQGPELLVQFQDESVVDDSQLPKDRFSAERLKGVDSTLKIQPAELGDSAMYLCASSLGGLAGFFYEQYFGPGTRLTVT.

The chain couples TRBV19 to TRBJ2-1, with 9 bases lining up with TRBD1. This CDR3 spans 16 amino acids. Looked up from germline, CDR1 is LNHDA and CDR2 is SQIVND (reference sequence). J was trimmed by 3 bases and V by 6 bases; bases with no gene match: 9. In DNA, the CDR3 is TGTGCCAGTAGCTCCGGGACAGGGATTTACTACAATGAGCAGTTCTTC. This sequence encodes CASSSGTGIYYNEQFF.

The chain has TRBV15 and TRBJ2-7; 11 bases match TRBD1. Germline V lookup: CDR1 LNHNV, CDR2 YYDKDF (reference sequence). CDR3 size: 18 residues. Trimming took 3 bases from V and 4 from J; bases not matched to a gene: 14. In DNA, the CDR3 is TGTGCCACCAGCAGGGAGATCTGGGGGACAGGGGGAAGATACGAGCAGTACTTC. Its translation is CATSREIWGTGGRYEQYF. Combining the CDR3 with reference TRBV15 and TRBJ2-7 gives the whole variable domain DAMVIQNPRYQVTQFGKPVTLSCSQTLNHNVMYWYQQKSSQAPKLLFHYYDKDFNNEADTPDNFQSRRPNTSFCFLDIRSPGLGDTAMYLCATSREIWGTGGRYEQYFGPGTRLTVT.

The chain links TRBV20-1 to TRBJ2-1; 9 nucleotides line up with TRBD1. This CDR3 is built from 11 residues. V lost 6 bases and J lost 8; bases outside the gene matches: 2. The germline V gene encodes CDR1 DFQATT and CDR2 SNEGSKA (reference sequence). The CDR3 region has the DNA TGCAGTGCGGGACAGGGCTATGAGCAGTTCTTC. It translates to CSAGQGYEQFF.

The chain is built from TRBV15 and TRBJ1-4; the match to TRBD1 covers 7 bases. This CDR3 spans 16 amino acids. V dropped 5 bases and J dropped 4; count of bases not matched to a gene: 10. CDR1 and CDR2 from the germline V gene are LNHNV and YYDKDF (reference sequence). The CDR3 DNA reads as TGTGCCACCAGCCCTATAGGGGGCAGGATTAATGAAAAACTGTTTTTT. It specifies CATSPIGGRINEKLFF.

Here the CDR3 DNA reads TGTGCCATACAACGGACAGGGTCGCCTAATTCACCCCTCCACTTT. This encodes CAIQRTGSPNSPLHF. The rearrangement links TRBV28 to TRBJ1-6, with 8 bases fitting TRBD1. V was clipped by 10 bases and J by 6 bases; unmatched bases: 11. This CDR3 is built from 15 residues. Per the germline V gene, CDR1 is MDHEN and CDR2 is SYDVKM.

This chain joins TRBV7-8 and TRBJ2-7, with 9 bases that match TRBD1. This CDR3 spans 15 amino acids. CDR1 and CDR2 from the germline V gene are SGHVS and FQNEAQ. The V and J ends lost 5 bases and 5 bases, in that order; junction bases with no gene match: 10. The CDR3 sequence: CASSLGQGPTHEQYF. CDR3 nucleotides: TGTGCCAGCAGCCTCGGACAGGGGCCTACTCACGAGCAGTACTTC.

This clone was seen only once. This chain uses TRBV27 with TRBJ2-1, with D tentatively TRBD1 (6 bases). The germline V and J ends were trimmed by 3 bases and 3 bases, with 6 bases remaining between them. Germline V gene data show CDR1 as MNHEY and CDR2 as SMNVEV (reference sequence). This CDR3 is built from 13 residues. CDR3 in DNA: TGTGCCAGCAGTTTGGACAGCTACAATGAGCAGTTCTTC. Translating gives CASSLDSYNEQFF.

A note on this clone: A junction end diverges from the germline sequence, so it may reflect a read error. CDR3 DNA sequence: TGTTCCAGCAGTTGGGACAGGGGGCTAGAGACCCAGTACTTC. Protein: CSSSWDRGLETQYF. The chain uses TRBV7-9 and TRBJ2-5, with 12 bases matching TRBD1. The germline V gene has CDR1 SEHNR and CDR2 FQNEAQ (reference sequence). The CDR3 consists of 14 residues.

The rearrangement joins TRBV7-2 to TRBJ2-7, with TRBD1 matching 7 bases. Per the germline V gene, CDR1 is SGHTA and CDR2 is FQGNSA. The CDR3 has 16 amino acids. V gave up 5 bases and J gave up 0 bases; unmatched junction bases: 10. The CDR3 DNA sequence: TGTGCCAGCAGCCTAGACAGGGCACTGAGCTCCTACGAGCAGTACTTC. It specifies CASSLDRALSSYEQYF.

The V gene is TRBV19, the J gene TRBJ2-1; 8 nucleotides align to TRBD1. This CDR3 comprises 15 residues. Germline assignment: CDR1 LNHDA and CDR2 SQIVND (reference sequence). V shed 5 bases and J 3 bases; nucleotides not matched to a gene: 6. CDR3 sequence (DNA): TGTGCCAGTAGTTTCGGGACAGGACACTACAATGAGCAGTTCTTC. Protein sequence: CASSFGTGHYNEQFF. The full variable domain, completed using reference TRBV19 and TRBJ2-1, is DGGITQSPKYLFRKEGQNVTLSCEQNLNHDAMYWYRQDPGQGLRLIYYSQIVNDFQKGDIAEGYSVSREKKESFPLTVTSAQKNPTAFYLCASSFGTGHYNEQFFGPGTRLTVL.